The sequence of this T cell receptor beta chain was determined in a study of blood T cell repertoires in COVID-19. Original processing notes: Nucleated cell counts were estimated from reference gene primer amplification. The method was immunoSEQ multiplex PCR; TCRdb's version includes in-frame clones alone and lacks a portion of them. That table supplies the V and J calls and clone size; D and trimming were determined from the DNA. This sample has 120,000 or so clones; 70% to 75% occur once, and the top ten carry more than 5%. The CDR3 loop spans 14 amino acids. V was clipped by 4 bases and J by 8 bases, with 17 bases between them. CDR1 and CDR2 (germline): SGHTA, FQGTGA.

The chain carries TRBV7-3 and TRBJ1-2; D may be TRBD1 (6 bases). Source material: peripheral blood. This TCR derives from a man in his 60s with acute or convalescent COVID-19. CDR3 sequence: CASSSQGRLGGYTF. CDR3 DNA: TGTGCCAGCAGCTCACAGGGCAGGTTAGGAGGCTACACCTTC.